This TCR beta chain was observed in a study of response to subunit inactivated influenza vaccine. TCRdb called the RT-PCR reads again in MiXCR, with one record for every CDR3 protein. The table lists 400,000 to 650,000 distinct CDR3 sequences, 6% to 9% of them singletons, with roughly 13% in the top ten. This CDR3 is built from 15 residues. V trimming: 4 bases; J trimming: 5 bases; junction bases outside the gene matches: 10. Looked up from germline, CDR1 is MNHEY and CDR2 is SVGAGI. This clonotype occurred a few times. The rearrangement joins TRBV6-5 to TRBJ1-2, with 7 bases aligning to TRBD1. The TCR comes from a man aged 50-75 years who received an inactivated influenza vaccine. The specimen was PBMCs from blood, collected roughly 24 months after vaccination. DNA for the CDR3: TGTGCCAGCAGTTTCGGGCAGGGGGGACGTTATGGCTACACCTTC. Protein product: CASSFGQGGRYGYTF.